This T cell receptor beta chain was retrieved from a study of immune evolution from preneoplasia to lung adenocarcinoma. About the research overall: HLA loss of heterozygosity: 6% to 7.5% AIS, around 16% MIA, about 32% ADC, none AAH.

Points from the study as a whole: Top clone frequencies peaked in normal lung, apparently declining through invasive adenocarcinoma.

The CDR3 extends over 14 amino acids. Trimming took off 3 bases at V and 6 bases at J, with 13 bases between the two ends. Looked up from germline, CDR1 is MDHEN and CDR2 is SYDVKM. After pathologic assessment, macro-dissection selected premalignant or tumor cells for extraction. Remarks on this clone: As yet, its antigen is unknown.

Libraries were prepared by immunoSEQ multiplex PCR; TCRdb keeps only in-frame clonotypes and omits some of them. The sample lists tens of thousands of clones, 60% to 75% occurring once. The TCR was taken from a person in their sixties or seventies with lung adenocarcinoma. What was sequenced was FFPE invasive lung adenocarcinoma tissue. The rearrangement uses TRBV28 and TRBJ2-3; D unclear. CDR3 DNA sequence: TGTGCCAGCAGTTTTCTTCCCCCCCGTGATACGCAGTATTTT. It translates to CASSFLPPRDTQYF. Full variable domain (remainder filled in from reference TRBV28 and TRBJ2-3): DVKVTQSSRYLVKRTGEKVFLECVQDMDHENMFWYRQDPGLGLRLIYFSYDVKMKEKGDIPEGYSVSREKKERFSLILESASTNQTSMYLCASSFLPPRDTQYFGPGTRLTVL.